This T cell receptor (beta chain) comes out of a study of CD8+ T cells in alopecia areata. Whole-study context: Spontaneous alopecia affected the roughly 6-12-month-old C3H/HeJ graft donors, whose skin was transplanted to approximately 6-10-week-old female C3H/HeJ mice. Study outcomes and limitations: Across lesional scalp, and particularly alopecia totalis/universalis, clonality surpassed that of normal scalp. Mice showed TCR sharing more clearly than patients did, possibly owing to HLA. Scalp samples also contribute reads from the resident alphabeta T cells found in normal skin.

The sorting of pooled cutaneous lymph node cells relied on CD4, CD8alpha, NKG2D, NKG2ACE and other markers. Extraction of RNA preceded its reverse transcription into cDNA, which served as the sequencing template. Data came from immunoSEQ multiplex PCR; TCRdb stores just in-frame clones and leaves some out. The sample contains 250,000 or so clones, none occurring once; approximately 1.2% lies in the top ten. The CDR3 sequence is 14 residues long. From germline, CDR1 is GKSSPN and CDR2 SITVG. Turning to this clone: What it recognizes is unknown. The genes and germline here are from mouse. The CDR3 is cut off 4 residues early in the read; its end comes from the germline J gene.

The clonotype was recovered from a C3H/HeJ mouse with alopecia areata. This mouse strain has H2-k as its MHC haplotype. Specimen: CD4+ T cells sorted from a lymph node. V and J are TRBV31 and TRBJ2-1; perhaps TRBD1 as D (6 bases). The DNA read from the CDR3 is TGTGCCTGGAGTCTCCGGCAGGGGAGGTCT. It encodes CAWSLRQGRS. The whole CDR3 region reads CAWSLRQGRSEQFF.